This T cell receptor beta chain is from a study of T-cell memory formation after mild COVID-19. General study findings and limits: CD4+ contracting clones lay mainly in CM and EM, CD8+ ones in EMRA. Among clones peaking at day 37 in the second wave, SARS-CoV-2 specificity remained unconfirmed.

Worth noting for this clonotype: Its matching antigen is unknown.

The germline CDR1 and CDR2 sequences are LGHNA and YSLEER. V shed 3 bases and J shed 9 bases, with 19 bases lying between them. This CDR3 comprises 15 residues. TCRdb re-called the 5' RACE reads through MiXCR, storing one row per CDR3 protein. The profile shows about 350,000 distinct CDR3 sequences, around 27% of them singletons. The V call is TRBV4-3, the J call TRBJ2-3, with unresolved D. The clonotype was recovered from an adult woman who had mild COVID-19 (a few samples of this study predate the infection). Cell type and time point are not known. The sequencing input was PBMCs or a T cell subset sorted from them (not recorded which). CDR3 in DNA: TGCGCCAGCAGCCAGGGAACTCCAGGAGTTACAACGCAGTATTTT. Protein: CASSQGTPGVTTQYF.